This T cell receptor beta chain was captured by sequencing in a study of T cells expressing NK-cell markers. The overall study: Beta-chain profiling covered CD3+CD56+NKG2C+, CD3+CD56+NKG2C- and CD3+CD56-NKG2C+ sorted subsets. General study findings and limits: The same clonotypes also predominated in the CD3+CD56-NKG2C+ fraction of four donors. Uncertainty persisted over the HCMV specificity of expanded NKG2C+ T cell clones.

The length of the CDR3 is 15 residues. Germline-derived CDR1 and CDR2 are KGHDR and SFDVKD. TCRdb derives one entry per CDR3 protein from the 5' RACE reads, leaving out DNA. The sample's table shows about 460,000 distinct CDR3 sequences. Details on this clonotype: Its antigen is not known.

This clonotype was sampled from a woman aged 50 to 60 in good health. The V gene is TRBV24-1, the J gene TRBJ1-4; the D call of TRBD1 rests on TCRdb alone, since no DNA is present to check it. Sequenced input: blood T cells: a sorted CD56 or NKG2C T cell subset, CD4+ or CD8+ T cells, or bulk PBMC T cells (not recorded which). CDR3 protein: CATSDPGQGNEKLFF.